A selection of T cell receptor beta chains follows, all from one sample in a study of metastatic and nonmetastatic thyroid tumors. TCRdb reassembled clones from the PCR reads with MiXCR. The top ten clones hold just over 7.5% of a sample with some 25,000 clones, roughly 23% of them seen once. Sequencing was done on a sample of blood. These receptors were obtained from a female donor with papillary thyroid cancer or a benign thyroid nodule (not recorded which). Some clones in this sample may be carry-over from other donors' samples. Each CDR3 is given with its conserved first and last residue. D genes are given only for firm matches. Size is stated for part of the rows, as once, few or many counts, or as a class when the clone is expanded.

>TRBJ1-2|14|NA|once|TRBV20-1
CSARGHLSARGYTF
TGCAGTGCTAGAGGGCATCTGTCGGCCCGGGGCTACACCTTC
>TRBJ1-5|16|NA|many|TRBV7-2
CASSLHAGRTNQPQHF
TGTGCCAGCAGCTTACATGCAGGGCGAACCAATCAGCCCCAGCATTTT
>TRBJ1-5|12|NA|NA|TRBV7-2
CASSFERLPKHF
TGTGCCAGCAGCTTCGAACGACTGCCCAAGCATTTT
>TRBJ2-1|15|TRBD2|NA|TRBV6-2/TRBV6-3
CASSLPAGGLYEQFF
TGTGCCAGCAGTTTACCGGCGGGGGGATTATATGAGCAGTTCTTC
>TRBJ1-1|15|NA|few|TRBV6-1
CASSRTGVFPGEAFF
TGTGCCAGCAGTCGGACGGGTGTGTTCCCAGGTGAAGCTTTCTTT
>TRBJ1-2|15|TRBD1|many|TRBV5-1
CASSAGTESPYGYTF
TGCGCCAGCAGCGCCGGGACAGAGTCTCCCTATGGCTACACCTTC
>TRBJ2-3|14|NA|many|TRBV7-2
CASSLVASTDTQYF
TGTGCCAGCAGCTTAGTTGCGAGCACAGATACGCAGTATTTT
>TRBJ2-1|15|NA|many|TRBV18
CASSPTTVSYNEQFF
TGTGCCAGCTCACCGACGACCGTCTCCTACAATGAGCAGTTCTTC
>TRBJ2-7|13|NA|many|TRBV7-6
CASSLVWGDEQYF
TGTGCCAGCAGCTTAGTGTGGGGAGACGAGCAGTACTTC
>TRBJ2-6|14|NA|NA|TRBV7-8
CASTPDSGANLLTF
TGTGCCAGCACCCCCGATTCTGGGGCCAACCTCCTGACTTTC
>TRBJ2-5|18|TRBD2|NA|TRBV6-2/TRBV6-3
CASTYAIRLAGDQESQYF
TGTGCCAGCACTTACGCGATCCGACTAGCGGGGGACCAAGAGAGCCAGTACTTC
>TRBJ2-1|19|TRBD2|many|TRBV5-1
CASSLPQADLAGGVNEQFF
TGCGCCAGCAGCTTACCCCAGGCTGACCTAGCGGGAGGTGTCAATGAGCAGTTCTTC